This TCR beta chain appears in the sequencing data of a study of blood T cell repertoires in COVID-19. Study summary: Acute-phase and convalescent COVID-19 samples originated in the United States, Italy and Spain.

Profiling relied on immunoSEQ multiplex PCR, and the TCRdb table lists in-frame clones only, not all of them. Altogether 100,000 to 150,000 clones are present, around 81% being singletons, with the ten largest covering 3.5% to 4.5%. The CDR3 runs 13 residues. From germline, CDR1 is MNHNS and CDR2 SASEGT. Trimming removed 3 bases at V and 4 bases at J, with 10 bases between. In regard to this clone: The sample contains more than one DNA sequence encoding this CDR3.

The specimen sequenced was peripheral blood. The TCR was taken from a woman aged 45-65 years with acute or convalescent COVID-19. The chain recombines TRBV6-1 with TRBJ2-7, with D tentatively TRBD1 (5 bases). CDR3 in DNA: TGTGCCAGCAGTGAGCAGGGAAGTTACGAGCAGTACTTC. This codes for CASSEQGSYEQYF.